The 24 T cell receptor beta chains below come from one sample, sequenced in a study of blood T cells in healthy people across ages. The second PCR ran about 6 to 11 cycles with a sample-barcoded 5' primer and J-beta primers. TCRdb reprocessed the 5' RACE reads via MiXCR and lists one record per CDR3 protein. This sample has around 580,000 distinct CDR3 sequences, with more than 45% found just once. Sequenced input: blood. The receptors come from a man at least 80 years old in good health.

The J gene is TRBJ2-1, the V gene TRBV19; no definite D call. Trimming left V 2 bases short and J 7 bases short, with 6 bases between. Germline V gene data show CDR1 as LNHDA and CDR2 as SQIVND (reference sequence). There are 12 residues in the CDR3. The CDR3 here is CASSIPRNEQFF. DNA for the CDR3: TGTGCCAGTAGTATACCCAGAAATGAGCAGTTCTTC.

The count of this clonotype is one. At one end the junction does not follow the germline gene, possibly because of a read error. The gene calls are TRBV6-5 and TRBJ2-4, with 7 bases identical to TRBD1. The J call may be in error: the DNA end matches TRBJ2-7 better. The CDR3 runs 14 residues. CDR1 MNHEY and CDR2 SVGAGI come from the germline V gene. CDR3 bases: TGTGCCCGCAGTAAGTCGGGACAGTCATACGAGCAGTACTTC. Its protein product is CARSKSGQSYEQYF.

The rearrangement links TRBV20-1 to TRBJ2-1; TRBD2 aligns across 12 bases. The CDR3 loop spans 16 amino acids. Trimming cost V 0 bases and J 7 bases; bases outside gene matches: 7. Germline assignment: CDR1 DFQATT and CDR2 SNEGSKA (reference sequence). The CDR3 loop reads CSARDFGLAGLNEQFF. For the CDR3, the DNA is TGCAGTGCTAGAGACTTTGGACTAGCGGGGCTGAATGAGCAGTTCTTC.

The chain uses TRBV7-2 and TRBJ2-7, with D unresolved. The V end lost 5 bases, the J end lost 3 bases, and 14 bases lay between the germline ends. Germline CDR1 is SGHTA and CDR2 is FQGNSA. The CDR3 has 14 amino acids. CDR3 loop: CASSQSTIFYEQYF. DNA of the CDR3: TGTGCCAGCAGCCAATCTACAATCTTCTACGAGCAGTACTTC. Full variable domain (remainder filled in from reference TRBV7-2 and TRBJ2-7): GAGVSQSPSNKVTEKGKDVELRCDPISGHTALYWYRQSLGQGLEFLIYFQGNSAPDKSGLPSDRFSAERTGGSVSTLTIQRTQQEDSAVYLCASSQSTIFYEQYFGPGTRLTVT.

The table lists this clonotype with a count of one. Compared with germline, one end of the junction differs, possibly owing to a read error. V usage is TRBV30 and J usage is TRBJ2-7; possibly TRBD1 or TRBD2 for D (5 bases each). The length of the CDR3 is 14 residues. Germline V gene sequence: CDR1 GTSNPN, CDR2 SVGIG (reference sequence). The CDR3 is CASQGAGTPYGQYF. CDR3 coding DNA: TGTGCCTCCCAGGGAGCAGGGACCCCCTACGGGCAGTACTTC.

The V and J genes are TRBV20-1 and TRBJ2-3, with D maybe TRBD2 (5 bases). The CDR3 length is 15 residues. Germline V gene lookup returns CDR1 DFQATT and CDR2 SNEGSKA (reference sequence). V shed 3 bases and J shed 4 bases, with 17 bases lying between them. CDR3 region: CSASPTLTSSDTQYF. As DNA, the CDR3 is TGCAGTGCTAGCCCGACCCTCACTAGTTCAGATACGCAGTATTTT.

V and J are TRBV15 and TRBJ2-1, with TRBD1 as a possible D gene (6 bases). The CDR3 sequence is 16 residues long. Between the trimmed V and J ends, which lost 2 bases and 5 bases, there was a span of 16 bases. The germline gives CDR1 LNHNV, CDR2 YYDKDF (reference sequence). In DNA, the CDR3 is TGTGCCACCAGCAGATCGTACAGGGTGGACGACAATGAGCAGTTCTTC. This encodes CATSRSYRVDDNEQFF.

The rearrangement links TRBV25-1 to TRBJ1-2; TRBD1 agrees at 9 bases. J gave up 6 bases and V 6 bases, and 8 bases lay outside the gene matches. Germline V lookup: CDR1 MGHDK, CDR2 SYGVNS. This CDR3 is built from 14 residues. CDR3 nucleotides: TGTGCCAGCAGAGGGACAGGGCCATCCGATGGCTACACCTTC. As protein: CASRGTGPSDGYTF.

The chain employs TRBV3-1 and TRBJ2-1; D is unresolved. CDR3 size: 12 residues. V was pared by 7 bases and J by 6 bases, with 10 bases between. The germline V gene encodes CDR1 LGHDT and CDR2 YNNKEL (reference sequence). CDR3 protein: CASNDNCNEQFF. The CDR3 bases are TGTGCCAGCAACGATAATTGCAATGAGCAGTTCTTC.

The rearrangement joins TRBV12-3 or TRBV12-4 to TRBJ1-1; D possibly corresponds to TRBD1 (6 bases). The CDR3 contains 15 residues. The V end was cut by 5 bases, the J end by 6 bases, with 19 bases between. The CDR3 DNA reads TGTGCCAGCAGTCCCTCGGACAGACGGGGCCCTGAAGCTTTCTTT. Its protein product is CASSPSDRRGPEAFF.

The V and J genes are TRBV5-1 and TRBJ2-7; 13 nucleotides align to TRBD2. The assigned J gene may be wrong: the sequence end matches TRBJ2-5 better. The CDR3 runs to 17 residues. CDR1 SGHRS and CDR2 YFSETQ come from the germline V gene. CDR3 sequence: CASSLGLAGGREETQYF. CDR3 nucleotide sequence: TGCGCCAGCAGCTTGGGACTAGCGGGGGGTAGAGAGGAGACCCAGTACTTC.

This clonotype was seen repeatedly, ten times or more. The V call is TRBV6-5, the J call TRBJ2-1, with 11 bases matching TRBD2. V dropped 9 bases and J dropped 8; count of bases not matched to a gene: 6. The CDR3 is made up of 13 amino acids. Per the germline V gene, CDR1 is MNHEY and CDR2 is SVGAGI. The CDR3 region is CARGSGGVDEQFF. Written as DNA, the CDR3 is TGTGCCAGAGGTAGCGGGGGGGTCGATGAGCAGTTCTTC.

This clonotype was seen a few times. As DNA, the CDR3 is TGTGCCAGCAGTGAAGCGCCCCGATTCGTGGCGGGCATGAACACTGAAGCTTTCTTT. Translation gives CASSEAPRFVAGMNTEAFF. V is TRBV2 and J is TRBJ1-1; D is ambiguous. Trimming removed 0 bases at V and 0 bases at J, with 20 bases between. Per the germline V gene, CDR1 is SNHLY and CDR2 is FYNNEI. This CDR3 spans 19 amino acids. The variable domain in full, completed from reference TRBV2 and TRBJ1-1, reads EPEVTQTPSHQVTQMGQEVILRCVPISNHLYFYWYRQILGQKVEFLVSFYNNEISEKSEIFDDQFSVERPDGSNFTLKIRSTKLEDSAMYFCASSEAPRFVAGMNTEAFFGQGTRLTVV.

This clonotype was detected ten times or more. The rearrangement uses TRBV20-1 and TRBJ2-7, with 7 nucleotides matching TRBD1. This CDR3 is built from 13 residues. Germline V gene sequence: CDR1 DFQATT, CDR2 SNEGSKA (reference sequence). V dropped 4 bases and J dropped 2; count of bases not matched to a gene: 5. CDR3 protein: CSANRDSAYEQYF. CDR3 in DNA: TGCAGTGCTAACCGGGACAGCGCCTACGAGCAGTACTTC.

This clonotype was recorded at least ten times. The chain employs TRBV20-1 and TRBJ2-7; a weak D match, TRBD1 (6 bases). The V gene lost 6 bases and the J gene lost 0 bases, with 12 bases spanning the gap. The length of the CDR3 is 13 residues. The V gene's germline CDR1 is DFQATT and CDR2 SNEGSKA (reference sequence). CDR3 amino acids: CSALRQVSYEQYF. As DNA, the CDR3 is TGCAGTGCGCTGAGACAGGTCTCCTACGAGCAGTACTTC.

The rearrangement joins TRBV5-1 to TRBJ1-1; D unclear. This CDR3 comprises 13 residues. V lost 5 bases, J lost 1 base, and 9 bases lay in between. Germline values: CDR1 SGHRS, CDR2 YFSETQ. For the CDR3, the DNA is TGCGCCAGCAGACCAGGAGGGAACACTGAAGCTTTCTTT. This translates into CASRPGGNTEAFF.

This clonotype was found once. One end of the junction is discordant with germline, which a read error may explain. The rearrangement joins TRBV7-2 to TRBJ1-2; D gene ambiguous. The CDR3 is made up of 13 amino acids. Germline V gene data show CDR1 as SGHTA and CDR2 as FQGNSA. The CDR3 nucleotides read TGTGCCAGCAGCCCCGCGGGAAACTATGGCCACACCTTC. Amino acid sequence: CASSPAGNYGHTF.

V gene TRBV29-1 combines with J gene TRBJ1-2; the match to TRBD1 covers 7 bases. Trimming at V came to 3 bases and at J to 5 bases, leaving 6 bases not matched to a gene. Germline-derived CDR1 and CDR2 are SQVTM and ANQGSEA. The CDR3 is 13 amino acids. Here the CDR3 reads CSVEVDREYGYTF. DNA of the CDR3: TGCAGCGTTGAGGTAGACAGGGAATATGGCTACACCTTC.

The chain has TRBV12-3 or TRBV12-4 and TRBJ2-1; D tentatively reads TRBD1 or TRBD2 (6 bases each). V gave up 7 bases and J gave up 7 bases, with 17 bases separating them. There are 14 residues in the CDR3. The CDR3, as DNA: TGTGCCAGCAAATCACAGGGAGGAGGGAATGAGCAGTTCTTC. Translation: CASKSQGGGNEQFF.

This chain joins TRBV5-1 and TRBJ2-4, with D unclear. V gave up 5 bases and J gave up 9 bases, with 15 bases separating them. Germline CDR1 is SGHRS and CDR2 is YFSETQ. The CDR3 is made up of 13 amino acids. In DNA, the CDR3 is TGCGCCAGCAGGGACCGGCCGAGTGGCATTCAGTACTTC. Residues: CASRDRPSGIQYF. Full variable domain (rest looked up from reference TRBV5-1 and TRBJ2-4): KAGVTQTPRYLIKTRGQQVTLSCSPISGHRSVSWYQQTPGQGLQFLFEYFSETQRNKGNFPGRFSGRQFSNSRSEMNVSTLELGDSALYLCASRDRPSGIQYFGAGTRLSVL.

V usage is TRBV4-3 and J usage is TRBJ2-1; D not certain. The CDR3 runs 13 residues. CDR1 is LGHNA, CDR2 YSLEER, per germline. Trimming took off 4 bases at V and 4 bases at J, with 8 bases between the two ends. Here the CDR3 reads CASSPHGYNEQFF. CDR3 bases: TGCGCCAGCAGCCCCCATGGGTACAATGAGCAGTTCTTC.

This chain connects TRBV7-9 to TRBJ1-5, with D hard to call. This CDR3 is built from 14 residues. V lost 2 bases to trimming and J lost 0 bases, with 5 bases between them. Germline values: CDR1 SEHNR, CDR2 FQNEAQ (reference sequence). The CDR3 region is CASSLSNSNQPQHF. The CDR3 DNA reads TGTGCCAGCAGCTTAAGTAATAGCAATCAGCCCCAGCATTTT.

This clonotype appeared a few times. The CDR3, as DNA: TGTGCCTGGAGTGGACAGAGCAATCAGCCCCAGCATTTT. Translation gives CAWSGQSNQPQHF. The V and J genes are TRBV30 and TRBJ1-5; possible D gene TRBD1, 5 bases. Germline V gene sequence: CDR1 GTSNPN, CDR2 SVGIG (reference sequence). The CDR3 totals 13 residues. Deletions cut 1 base from V and 1 base from J, with 5 bases between.

This rearrangement joins TRBV27 to TRBJ1-2, with D possibly TRBD1 on 6 matching bases. The germline V and J ends were trimmed by 4 bases and 4 bases, with 13 bases remaining between them. Per the germline V gene, CDR1 is MNHEY and CDR2 is SMNVEV (reference sequence). The length of the CDR3 is 14 residues. The CDR3 region has the DNA TGTGCCAGCAGTTCCCCGGGGGCGGGCTATGGCTACACCTTC. Its translation: CASSSPGAGYGYTF.